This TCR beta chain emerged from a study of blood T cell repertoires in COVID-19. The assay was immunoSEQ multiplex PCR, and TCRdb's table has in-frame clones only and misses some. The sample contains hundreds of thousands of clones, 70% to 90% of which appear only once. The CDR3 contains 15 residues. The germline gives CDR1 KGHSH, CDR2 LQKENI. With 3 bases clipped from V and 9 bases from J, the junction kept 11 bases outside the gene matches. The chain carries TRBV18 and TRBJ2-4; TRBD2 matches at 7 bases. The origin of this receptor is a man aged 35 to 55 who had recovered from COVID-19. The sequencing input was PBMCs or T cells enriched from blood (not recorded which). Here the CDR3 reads CASSPSPGTGGIQYF. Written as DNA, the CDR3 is TGTGCCAGCTCACCCAGTCCCGGGACGGGGGGCATTCAGTACTTC. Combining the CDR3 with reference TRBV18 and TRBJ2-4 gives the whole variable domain NAGVMQNPRHLVRRRGQEARLRCSPMKGHSHVYWYRQLPEEGLKFMVYLQKENIIDESGMPKERFSAEFPKEGPSILRIQQVVRGDSAAYFCASSPSPGTGGIQYFGAGTRLSVL.